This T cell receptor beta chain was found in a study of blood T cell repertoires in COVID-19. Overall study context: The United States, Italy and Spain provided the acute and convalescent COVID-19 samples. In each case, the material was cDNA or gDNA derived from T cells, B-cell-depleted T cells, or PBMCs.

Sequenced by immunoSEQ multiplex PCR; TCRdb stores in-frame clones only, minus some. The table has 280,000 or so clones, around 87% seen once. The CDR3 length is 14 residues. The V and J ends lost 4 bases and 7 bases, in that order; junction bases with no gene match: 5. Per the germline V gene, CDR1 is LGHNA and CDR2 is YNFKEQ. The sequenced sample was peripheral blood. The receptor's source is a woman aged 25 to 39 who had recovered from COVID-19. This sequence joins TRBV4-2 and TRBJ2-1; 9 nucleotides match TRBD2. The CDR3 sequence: CASSRAGGLNEQFF. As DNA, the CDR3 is TGTGCCAGCAGCCGAGCGGGAGGTTTGAATGAGCAGTTCTTC.